This TCR beta chain derives from a study of T cells in localized non-small cell lung cancer. Study-wide points: A single tumor region was sequenced, leaving heterogeneity possible. Longer overall survival was associated with a higher density of T cells in the blood. Among the top 100 tumor clones, a median about 52 appeared in adjacent lung. Tumor trailed uninvolved adjacent lung in T cell clonality, which peaked there.

A word on this clone: The antigen remains unidentified.

TCRdb's table, derived via immunoSEQ multiplex PCR, lists solely in-frame clones and lacks some. The sample has approximately 37,000 clones, approximately 86% seen once. Germline assignment: CDR1 GTSNPN and CDR2 SVGIG (reference sequence). This CDR3 is 14 amino acids long. The V gene lost 0 bases and the J gene lost 5 bases, with 14 bases spanning the gap. The material sequenced was peripheral blood, taken before any cancer treatment. The genes are TRBV30 and TRBJ2-7; the D gene is possibly TRBD1 (5 bases). The source is a man between 18 and 50 years old with stage I lung adenocarcinoma. CDR3: CAWSVRGSRNEQYF. CDR3 DNA: TGTGCCTGGAGTGTAAGGGGTTCGAGGAACGAGCAGTACTTC.